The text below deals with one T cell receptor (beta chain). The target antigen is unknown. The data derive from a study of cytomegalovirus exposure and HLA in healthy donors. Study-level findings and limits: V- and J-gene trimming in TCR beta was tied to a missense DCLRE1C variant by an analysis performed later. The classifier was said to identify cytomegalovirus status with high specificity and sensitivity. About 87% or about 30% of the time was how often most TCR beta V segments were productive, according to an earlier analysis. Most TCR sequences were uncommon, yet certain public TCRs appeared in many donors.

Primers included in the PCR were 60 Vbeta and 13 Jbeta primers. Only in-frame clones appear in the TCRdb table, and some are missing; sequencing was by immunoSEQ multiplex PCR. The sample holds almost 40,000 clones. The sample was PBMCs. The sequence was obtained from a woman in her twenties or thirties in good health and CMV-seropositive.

The CDR3 region is CAISGRDRENEQFF. In DNA, the CDR3 is TGTGCCATCAGTGGGAGGGACAGAGAGAATGAGCAGTTCTTC. J is TRBJ2-1 and V is TRBV10-3, with D perhaps matching TRBD1 (7 bases). Deletions cut 4 bases from V and 7 bases from J, with 14 bases between. The CDR3 has 14 residues. From germline, CDR1 is ENHRY and CDR2 SYGVKD.